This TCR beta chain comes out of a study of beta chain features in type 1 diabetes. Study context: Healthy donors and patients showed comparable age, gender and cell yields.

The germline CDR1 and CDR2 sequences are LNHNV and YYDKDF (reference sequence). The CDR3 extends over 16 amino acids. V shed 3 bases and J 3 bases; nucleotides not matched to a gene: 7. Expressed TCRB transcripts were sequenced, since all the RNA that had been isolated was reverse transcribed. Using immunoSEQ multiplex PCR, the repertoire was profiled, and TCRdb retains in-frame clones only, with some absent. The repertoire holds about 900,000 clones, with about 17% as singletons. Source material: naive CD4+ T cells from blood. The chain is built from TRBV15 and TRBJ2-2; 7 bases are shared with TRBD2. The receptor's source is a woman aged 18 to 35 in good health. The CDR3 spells CATSRGLRGDTGELFF. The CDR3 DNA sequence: TGTGCCACCAGCAGGGGACTTCGGGGGGACACCGGGGAGCTGTTTTTT.